The 3 T cell receptor beta chains below come from one sample, sequenced in a study of T cell responses to AZD1222 COVID-19 vaccine. Measured with immunoSEQ multiplex PCR; TCRdb has only the in-frame clones, and not every one. Among about 150,000 clones, roughly 94% were seen once, and the ten largest hold around 1.3%. The sample here was peripheral blood, taken on day 0 of AZD1222 vaccination. The receptor source for this set is an adult in good health.

This clone was seen a handful of times. This chain uses TRBV6-4 with TRBJ1-4, with 10 bases aligning to TRBD1. The CDR3 loop spans 16 amino acids. CDR1 MRHNA and CDR2 SNTAGT come from the germline V gene. The ends lost 6 bases at V and 7 bases at J; junction bases unmatched: 11. This chain's CDR3 is CASSLTSTGGGEKLFF. CDR3 DNA: TGTGCCAGCAGCCTAACCTCGACAGGGGGCGGTGAAAAACTGTTTTTT.

This clone showed up just once. The chain recombines TRBV27 with TRBJ1-4; D might be TRBD1 (5 bases). The V and J ends lost 8 bases and 2 bases respectively, with 27 bases between them. This CDR3 has 19 residues. Germline CDR1 reads MNHEY; CDR2 reads SMNVEV (reference sequence). CDR3 protein: CASRSRGRTFIGTNEKLFF. In nucleotides, the CDR3 is TGTGCCAGCCGTTCACGGGGCCGCACCTTCATAGGGACTAATGAAAAACTGTTTTTT.

The chain recombines TRBV5-4 with TRBJ2-1; maybe TRBD1 (7 bases). Germline V gene sequence: CDR1 SGHNT, CDR2 YYREEE (reference sequence). Trimming took 4 bases from V and 1 from J, leaving 15 bases between them. The CDR3 is 16 residues long. The CDR3 loop reads CASSLMTGRSYNEQFF. For the CDR3, the DNA is TGTGCCAGCAGCCTAATGACAGGGAGGTCCTACAATGAGCAGTTCTTC.